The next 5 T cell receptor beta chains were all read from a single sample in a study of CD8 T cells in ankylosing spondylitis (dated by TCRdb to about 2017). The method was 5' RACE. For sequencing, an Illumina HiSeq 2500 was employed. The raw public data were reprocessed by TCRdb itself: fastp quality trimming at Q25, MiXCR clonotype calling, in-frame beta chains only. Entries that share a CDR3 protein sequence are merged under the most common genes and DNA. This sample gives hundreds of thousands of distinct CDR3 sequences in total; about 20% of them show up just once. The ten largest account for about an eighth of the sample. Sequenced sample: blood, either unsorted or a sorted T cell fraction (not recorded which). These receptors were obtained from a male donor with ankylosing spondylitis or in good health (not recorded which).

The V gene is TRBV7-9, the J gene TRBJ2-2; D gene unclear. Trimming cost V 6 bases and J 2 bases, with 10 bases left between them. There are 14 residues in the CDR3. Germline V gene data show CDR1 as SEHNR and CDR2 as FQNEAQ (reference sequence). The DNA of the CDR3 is TGTGCCAGCAGTGGCAGATACAACACCGGGGAGCTGTTTTTT. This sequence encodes CASSGRYNTGELFF. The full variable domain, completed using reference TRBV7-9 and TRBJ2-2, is DTGVSQNPRHKITKRGQNVTFRCDPISEHNRLYWYRQTLGQGPEFLTYFQNEAQLEKSRLLSDRFSAERPKGSFSTLEIQRTEQGDSAMYLCASSGRYNTGELFFGEGSRLTVL.

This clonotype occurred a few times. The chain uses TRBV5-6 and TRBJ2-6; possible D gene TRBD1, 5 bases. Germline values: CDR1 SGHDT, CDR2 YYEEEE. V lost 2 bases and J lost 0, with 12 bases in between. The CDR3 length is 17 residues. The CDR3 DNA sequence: TGTGCCAGCAGCTTACAGGTCCTGTACTCTGGGGCCAACGTCCTGACTTTC. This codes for CASSLQVLYSGANVLTF.

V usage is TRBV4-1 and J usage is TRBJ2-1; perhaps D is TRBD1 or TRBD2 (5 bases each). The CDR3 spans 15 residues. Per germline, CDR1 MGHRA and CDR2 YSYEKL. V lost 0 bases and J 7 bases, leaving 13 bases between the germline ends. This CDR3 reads CASSQDRGPFNEQFF. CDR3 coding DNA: TGCGCCAGCAGCCAAGATCGGGGACCGTTTAATGAGCAGTTCTTC.

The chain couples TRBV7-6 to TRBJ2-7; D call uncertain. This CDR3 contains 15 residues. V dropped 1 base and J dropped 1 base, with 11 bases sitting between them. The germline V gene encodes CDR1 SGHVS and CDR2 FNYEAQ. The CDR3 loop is CASSLGSTSSYEQYF. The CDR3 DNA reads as TGTGCCAGCAGCTTAGGATCTACAAGTTCCTACGAGCAGTACTTC.

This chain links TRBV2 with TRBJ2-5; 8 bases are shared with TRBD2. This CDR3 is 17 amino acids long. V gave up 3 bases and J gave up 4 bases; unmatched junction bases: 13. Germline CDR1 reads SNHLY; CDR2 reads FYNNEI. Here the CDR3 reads CASSEFMERGPSETQYF. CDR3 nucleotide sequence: TGTGCCAGCAGTGAGTTTATGGAGCGGGGGCCCTCAGAGACCCAGTACTTC. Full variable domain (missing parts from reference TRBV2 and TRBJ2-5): EPEVTQTPSHQVTQMGQEVILRCVPISNHLYFYWYRQILGQKVEFLVSFYNNEISEKSEIFDDQFSVERPDGSNFTLKIRSTKLEDSAMYFCASSEFMERGPSETQYFGPGTRLLVL.